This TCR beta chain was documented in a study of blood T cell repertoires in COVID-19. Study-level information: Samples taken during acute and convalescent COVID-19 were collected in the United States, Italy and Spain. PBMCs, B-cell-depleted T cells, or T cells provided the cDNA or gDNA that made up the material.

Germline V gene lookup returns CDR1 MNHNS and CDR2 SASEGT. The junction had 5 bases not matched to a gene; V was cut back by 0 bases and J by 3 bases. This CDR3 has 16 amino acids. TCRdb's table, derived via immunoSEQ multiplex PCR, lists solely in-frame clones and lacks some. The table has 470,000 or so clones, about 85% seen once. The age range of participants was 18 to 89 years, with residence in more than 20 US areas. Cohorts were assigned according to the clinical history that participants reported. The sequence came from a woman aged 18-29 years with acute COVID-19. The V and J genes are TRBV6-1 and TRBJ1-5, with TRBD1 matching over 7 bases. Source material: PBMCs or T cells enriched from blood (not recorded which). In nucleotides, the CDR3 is TGTGCCAGCAGTGAAGCGCGGGGACAGTTCAATCAGCCCCAGCATTTT. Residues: CASSEARGQFNQPQHF.